The 24 T cell receptor beta chains listed next were all sequenced from one sample in a study of blood T cell repertoires in COVID-19. Clones were read by immunoSEQ multiplex PCR, and TCRdb kept only the in-frame ones, dropping some. The sample consists of roughly 230,000 clones, 80% to 90% of them appearing once. What was sequenced was PBMCs or T cells enriched from blood (not recorded which). These receptors all come from a woman aged 45-65 years who had been exposed to COVID-19.

In its sample, this clone was seen once. The chain uses TRBV6-5 and TRBJ1-3; D unresolved. Trimming shortened V by 6 bases and J by 0 bases, and 6 bases separated the two germline ends. The CDR3 runs to 13 residues. Germline V CDR1 and CDR2: MNHEY, SVGAGI. CDR3 nucleotides: TGTGCCAGCAGCCGCAGCTCTGGAAACACCATATATTTT. As protein: CASSRSSGNTIYF.

This rearrangement joins TRBV5-1 to TRBJ2-3; TRBD2 aligns across 10 bases. Germline-derived CDR1 and CDR2 are SGHRS and YFSETQ. V was pared by 5 bases and J by 6 bases, with 18 bases of the junction left unmatched. The CDR3 runs 18 residues. Here the CDR3 DNA reads TGCGCCAGCAGTTATCGCCCTTTAGCGGGGGGCCCCCCTGATACGCAGTATTTT. This gives the protein CASSYRPLAGGPPDTQYF. The full variable domain, with the rest looked up from reference TRBV5-1 and TRBJ2-3, is KAGVTQTPRYLIKTRGQQVTLSCSPISGHRSVSWYQQTPGQGLQFLFEYFSETQRNKGNFPGRFSGRQFSNSRSEMNVSTLELGDSALYLCASSYRPLAGGPPDTQYFGPGTRLTVL.

The rearrangement uses TRBV19 and TRBJ2-7, with D perhaps matching TRBD1 (6 bases). The CDR3 is 13 residues long. The germline V gene has CDR1 LNHDA and CDR2 SQIVND (reference sequence). Trimming removed 3 bases at V and 6 bases at J, with 12 bases between. CDR3 DNA sequence: TGTGCCAGTAGTATGGGGGACACAAGCGAGCAGTACTTC. Translation: CASSMGDTSEQYF.

Here the CDR3 DNA reads TGCAGCGTCGCGGACAGGCGGGTCGGAAACACCATATATTTT. It encodes CSVADRRVGNTIYF. The genes are TRBV29-1 and TRBJ1-3; TRBD1 aligns across 7 bases. V lost 6 bases, J lost 4 bases, and 9 bases stayed unmatched. Germline CDR1 is SQVTM and CDR2 is ANQGSEA. The CDR3 loop spans 14 amino acids.

The CDR3 loop reads CASSQEVSRTGELFF. In nucleotides, the CDR3 is TGCGCCAGCAGCCAAGAAGTTTCGAGAACCGGGGAGCTGTTTTTT. The chain is built from TRBV4-3 and TRBJ2-2; D not resolved. The CDR3 runs to 15 residues. The V gene lost 0 bases and the J gene lost 5 bases, with 10 bases spanning the gap. Germline CDR1 LGHNA, CDR2 YSLEER.

The V call is TRBV5-6, the J call TRBJ1-2, with D possibly being TRBD1 (6 bases). This CDR3 is built from 16 residues. Germline V gene data show CDR1 as SGHDT and CDR2 as YYEEEE. Trimming removed 0 bases from V and 6 bases from J, with 18 bases in between. In DNA form, the CDR3 reads TGTGCCAGCAGCTTGGATCCTCGGGGGGCGAATGATGGCTACACCTTC. It yields the protein CASSLDPRGANDGYTF.

The chain uses TRBV25-1 and TRBJ1-1, with TRBD1 matching 9 bases. The CDR3 extends over 14 amino acids. Germline V CDR1 and CDR2: MGHDK, SYGVNS. The V and J ends lost 3 bases and 6 bases, in that order; junction bases with no gene match: 5. The CDR3 nucleotides read TGTGCCAGCAGTGACCGGGACAGGGCCCCTGAAGCTTTCTTT. It codes for CASSDRDRAPEAFF.

The chain joins TRBV19 to TRBJ1-1, with D unresolved. Trimming removed 3 bases from V and 3 bases from J, with 11 bases in between. The CDR3 spans 14 residues. Germline V CDR1 and CDR2: LNHDA, SQIVND (reference sequence). CDR3 sequence (DNA): TGTGCCAGTAGTATTACCGGGTCCTACACTGAAGCTTTCTTT. Its translation is CASSITGSYTEAFF.

The chain links TRBV29-1 to TRBJ1-2; a weak D match, TRBD1 (5 bases). This CDR3 region has 11 residues. The germline CDR1 and CDR2 sequences are SQVTM and ANQGSEA. The germline V and J ends were trimmed by 3 bases and 6 bases, with 8 bases remaining between them. Written as DNA, the CDR3 is TGCAGCGTTGAGGAGGGACATGGCTACACCTTC. This codes for CSVEEGHGYTF.

The J gene is TRBJ2-4, the V gene TRBV20-1; TRBD2 aligns across 9 bases. Germline CDR1 reads DFQATT; CDR2 reads SNEGSKA (reference sequence). The CDR3 runs to 14 residues. Germline trimming cut 3 bases from V and 8 bases from J; bases unmatched to any gene: 8. CDR3 residues: CSASGRGGPYIQYF. CDR3 nucleotide sequence: TGCAGTGCTAGTGGGCGGGGGGGCCCCTACATTCAGTACTTC.

This sequence joins TRBV11-2 and TRBJ1-2; weak D call: TRBD1 (5 bases). Germline CDR1 reads SGHAT; CDR2 reads FQNNGV. The CDR3 sequence is 13 residues long. The V gene lost 5 bases and the J gene lost 6 bases, with 13 bases spanning the gap. DNA for the CDR3: TGTGCCAGCAGCCCGATAGGCAGGGATGGCTACACCTTC. Amino acid sequence: CASSPIGRDGYTF.

The J gene is TRBJ1-6, the V gene TRBV27; 8 bases line up with TRBD1. Trimming removed 2 bases from V and 9 bases from J; junction bases left unmatched: 6. Germline V lookup: CDR1 MNHEY, CDR2 SMNVEV (reference sequence). The CDR3 covers 15 residues. CDR3 coding DNA: TGTGCCAGCAGTTTAACTGCAGGGGGCGGTTCACCCCTCCACTTT. Its protein is CASSLTAGGGSPLHF.

The gene calls are TRBV12-3 or TRBV12-4 and TRBJ1-1; no reliable D call. The CDR3 loop spans 12 amino acids. V was pared by 3 bases and J by 8 bases, with 10 bases between. The CDR3, as DNA: TGTGCCAGCAGTTTCCAGGACTTGGAAGCTTTCTTT. It codes for CASSFQDLEAFF.

The gene calls are TRBV18 and TRBJ2-7, with a tentative D call TRBD1 (8 bases). The germline V gene has CDR1 KGHSH and CDR2 LQKENI. The CDR3 is 13 amino acids. V lost 10 bases to trimming and J lost 6 bases, with 19 bases between them. DNA of the CDR3: TGTGCCACCGGGGGGCAGGGGGCTCGCGAGCAGTACTTC. It specifies CATGGQGAREQYF. Based on the CDR3 plus reference TRBV18 and TRBJ2-7, the full variable domain is NAGVMQNPRHLVRRRGQEARLRCSPMKGHSHVYWYRQLPEEGLKFMVYLQKENIIDESGMPKERFSAEFPKEGPSILRIQQVVRGDSAAYFCATGGQGAREQYFGPGTRLTVT.

The V call is TRBV28, the J call TRBJ2-6; TRBD1 matches at 9 bases. After removal of 6 bases from V and 0 bases from J, the junction contained 18 bases not matched to a gene. In germline, CDR1 is MDHEN, CDR2 SYDVKM. This CDR3 contains 21 residues. DNA of the CDR3: TGTGCCAGCAGCCTACCGTCACAACAGGGGGCTATGAGCTCTGGGGCCAACGTCCTGACTTTC. Protein: CASSLPSQQGAMSSGANVLTF. The complete variable domain, with remaining parts taken from reference TRBV28 and TRBJ2-6, reads DVKVTQSSRYLVKRTGEKVFLECVQDMDHENMFWYRQDPGLGLRLIYFSYDVKMKEKGDIPEGYSVSREKKERFSLILESASTNQTSMYLCASSLPSQQGAMSSGANVLTFGAGSRLTVL.

The V gene is TRBV28, the J gene TRBJ1-1; tentatively, D is TRBD1 (5 bases). The germline V gene encodes CDR1 MDHEN and CDR2 SYDVKM. The CDR3 is made up of 13 amino acids. The V gene lost 3 bases and the J gene lost 4 bases, with 9 bases spanning the gap. CDR3 residues: CASSLRGSTEAFF. The CDR3 DNA reads TGTGCCAGCAGTTTGCGGGGGTCCACTGAAGCTTTCTTT. Full variable domain (missing parts from reference TRBV28 and TRBJ1-1): DVKVTQSSRYLVKRTGEKVFLECVQDMDHENMFWYRQDPGLGLRLIYFSYDVKMKEKGDIPEGYSVSREKKERFSLILESASTNQTSMYLCASSLRGSTEAFFGQGTRLTVV.

The CDR3 region has the DNA TGTGCCAGCAGCCTACCCCGCCGGGACACTGAAGCTTTCTTT. Protein sequence: CASSLPRRDTEAFF. The J gene is TRBJ1-1, the V gene TRBV7-2; D not resolved. Trimming took 5 bases from V and 3 from J, leaving 13 bases between them. The CDR3 is 14 amino acids. Germline CDR1 and CDR2: SGHTA and FQGNSA. Full variable domain (rest looked up from reference TRBV7-2 and TRBJ1-1): GAGVSQSPSNKVTEKGKDVELRCDPISGHTALYWYRQSLGQGLEFLIYFQGNSAPDKSGLPSDRFSAERTGGSVSTLTIQRTQQEDSAVYLCASSLPRRDTEAFFGQGTRLTVV.

Of note for this clone: The sample carries other DNA sequences with the same CDR3. V is TRBV24-1 and J is TRBJ1-5; 7 bases line up with TRBD1. Trimming took 3 bases from V and 3 from J; bases not matched to a gene: 4. Germline values: CDR1 KGHDR, CDR2 SFDVKD. The length of the CDR3 is 15 residues. CDR3 sequence: CATSDPGTANQPQHF. The CDR3, as DNA: TGTGCCACCAGTGATCCCGGGACAGCCAATCAGCCCCAGCATTTT.

The V gene is TRBV6-1, the J gene TRBJ1-2; possibly TRBD1 for D (5 bases). V was cut by 3 bases and J by 4 bases, with 12 bases left in between. The CDR3 has 14 residues. Per germline, CDR1 MNHNS and CDR2 SASEGT. CDR3 DNA: TGTGCCAGCAGTGAGACAGCGCAAATCTATGGCTACACCTTC. Its translation is CASSETAQIYGYTF.

The CDR3 is CASSQGTGGAYGYTF. The CDR3 bases are TGTGCCAGCAGCCAAGGTACAGGGGGAGCCTATGGCTACACCTTC. The V and J genes are TRBV3-1 (or the pseudogene TRBV3-2) and TRBJ1-2, with 8 bases matching TRBD1. This CDR3 has 15 amino acids. The germline gives CDR1 LGHDT, CDR2 YNNKEL (reference sequence). With 1 base clipped from V and 4 bases from J, the junction kept 5 bases outside the gene matches.

In regard to this clone: The sample holds other DNA sequences that translate to the same CDR3. The chain has TRBV7-2 and TRBJ1-2; 10 positions agree with TRBD1. CDR3 length: 15 amino acids. Germline V gene data show CDR1 as SGHTA and CDR2 as FQGNSA. Trimming cost V 0 bases and J 5 bases; bases outside gene matches: 3. CDR3 bases: TGTGCCAGCAGCTTAGCCCTGGGACAGGGGTATGGCTACACCTTC. It codes for CASSLALGQGYGYTF.

The rearrangement joins TRBV11-2 to TRBJ2-3; D not certain. CDR3 length equals 14 residues. Germline lookup yields CDR1 SGHAT and CDR2 FQNNGV. The ends were cut back, 1 base at V and 3 bases at J, with 8 bases in the middle. The CDR3 bases are TGTGCCAGCAGCTTAGTCCCCGTTACAGATACGCAGTATTTT. Translation: CASSLVPVTDTQYF.

The rearrangement links TRBV6-2 or TRBV6-3 to TRBJ1-5, with D uncertain. CDR1 and CDR2 from the germline V gene are MNHEY and SVGEGT. Trimming cost V 2 bases and J 9 bases, with 11 bases left between them. The CDR3 sequence is 13 residues long. CDR3 sequence: CASSYGPLGPQHF. The CDR3 DNA reads as TGTGCCAGCAGTTACGGGCCACTTGGGCCCCAGCATTTT.

V and J are TRBV7-9 and TRBJ1-2; tentatively, D is TRBD1 (5 bases). This CDR3 is 13 amino acids long. V lost 10 bases and J 8 bases, leaving 20 bases between the germline ends. CDR1 and CDR2 (germline): SEHNR, FQNEAQ (reference sequence). CDR3 sequence reads: CAIPGLTLGGYTF. The CDR3 DNA is TGTGCCATCCCGGGACTCACCTTGGGAGGCTACACCTTC.